The present TCR beta chain was sequenced within a study of T cell repertoires in cytomegalovirus infection. The overall study: TCR beta signatures that were public indicated CMV infection and matching HLA type.

The CDR3 is 14 amino acids. Trimming shortened V by 5 bases and J by 1 base, and 12 bases separated the two germline ends. Germline assignment: CDR1 SQVTM and CDR2 ANQGSEA. General observations from the study: The study found HLA-C-restricted CMV-specific TCR beta clonotypes dominating the ex vivo response. Accumulated public TCR beta family frequency recognized individuals carrying CMV together with the relevant HLA.

MiXCR, run by TCRdb on the reads, gives a single entry per CDR3 protein. The table shows 170,000 or so distinct CDR3 sequences, with approximately 18% occurring only once. This clonotype has more than one count but fewer than ten. Antigen: not known. The TCR originated in a human donor in good health (CMV status not recorded). Some clones in this sample may be carry-over from other donors' samples. This chain joins TRBV29-1 and TRBJ2-1, with a weak D call TRBD2 (5 bases). The source material was CD8+ T cells from PBMCs. CDR3 amino acids: CSVPPRGSYNEQFF. CDR3 bases: TGCAGCGTTCCTCCTCGAGGGTCCTACAATGAGCAGTTCTTC.